The source of this TCR beta chain is a study of T cells in Graves' hyperthyroidism and ophthalmopathy. This clonotype was seen at least ten times. The V segment lost 2 bases and the J segment 5 bases; nucleotides outside the gene matches: 5. The CDR3 extends over 14 amino acids. CDR1 and CDR2 (germline): DFQATT, SNEGSKA (reference sequence). Amplified regions were TCR beta CDR3 sequences from RNA transcripts. First-round RT-PCR with HTBI primers amplified the TCR CDR3 region. TCRdb independently ran MiXCR on the multiplex PCR reads; one entry per CDR3 protein. The sample has hundreds of thousands of distinct CDR3 sequences, 15% to 20% seen once.

This rearrangement joins TRBV20-1 to TRBJ2-5, with TRBD2 matching over 10 bases. The receptor comes from a woman aged 40 to 50 with Graves' ophthalmopathy. The sequencing input was blood. CDR3 sequence reads: CSARQAGGLETQYF. In nucleotides, the CDR3 is TGCAGTGCTAGACAAGCGGGGGGGCTGGAGACCCAGTACTTC.